The rows below give T cell receptor beta chains drawn from one sample of a study of T cells in localized non-small cell lung cancer. Clones were read by immunoSEQ multiplex PCR, and TCRdb kept only the in-frame ones, dropping some. The sample yields more than 45,000 clones, over 80% seen once. Sequenced here: peripheral blood mononuclear cells, sampled before any cancer treatment. All receptors come from a man aged 40 to 70 with stage III lung adenocarcinoma. CDR3s include the opening cysteine and the closing phenylalanine or tryptophan. A D gene is named only where the DNA matches it firmly. Clone size is given for some rows only: seen once, a few or many times, or a class if the clone is expanded.

CDR3 protein	CDR3 DNA	D gene	clone size	J gene	V gene
CASSLGGRSNQPQHF	TGTGCCAGCAGTCTAGGGGGCCGGTCCAATCAGCCCCAGCATTTT	TRBD1	.	TRBJ1-5	TRBV6-1
CASSLAALTSYEQYF	TGTGCCAGCAGCTTAGCGGCCTTGACTTCCTACGAGCAGTACTTC	.	.	TRBJ2-7	TRBV7-9
CASSISRLDTGELFF	TGTGCCAGTAGTATATCCAGATTGGACACCGGGGAGCTGTTTTTT	.	.	TRBJ2-2	TRBV19
CASSPGDGGNQPQHF	TGTGCCAGCAGCCCTGGGGACGGGGGAAATCAGCCCCAGCATTTT	.	.	TRBJ1-5	TRBV7-9
CAWGFLAVGQSYTF	TGTGCCTGGGGTTTCCTGGCGGTGGGTCAGAGCTACACCTTC	.	once	TRBJ1-2	TRBV30
CASTFGGGGNSPLHF	TGTGCCAGCACCTTTGGGGGGGGAGGTAATTCACCCCTCCACTTT	.	.	TRBJ1-6	TRBV5-6
CASSGRGNTEAFF	TGTGCCAGCAGCGGCCGGGGCAACACTGAAGCTTTCTTT	.	once	TRBJ1-1	TRBV7-3
CASSQGASGYEQYF	TGCGCCAGCAGCCAAGGAGCGTCAGGCTACGAGCAGTACTTC	.	.	TRBJ2-7	TRBV4-1
CASSQADTSYNEQFF	TGCGCCAGCAGCCAAGCCGACACTAGCTACAATGAGCAGTTCTTC	.	.	TRBJ2-1	TRBV4-3
CASSEGRNRGGSPLHF	TGTGCCAGCAGTGAAGGGAGGAACAGGGGTGGCTCACCCCTCCACTTT	TRBD1	.	TRBJ1-6	TRBV2
CASSYGSDTQYF	TGTGCCAGCAGCTACGGGTCAGATACGCAGTATTTT	.	.	TRBJ2-3	TRBV7-3
CASSQDLAGTYNEQFF	TGTGCCAGCAGCCAAGACCTAGCGGGGACCTACAATGAGCAGTTCTTC	TRBD2	.	TRBJ2-1	TRBV4-2
CASSQEIPPRPYNEQFF	TGTGCCAGCAGCCAAGAGATCCCCCCTCGTCCCTACAATGAGCAGTTCTTC	.	once	TRBJ2-1	TRBV4-2
CASTTSGGQETQYF	TGTGCCAGCACTACTAGCGGGGGACAAGAGACCCAGTACTTC	TRBD2	.	TRBJ2-5	TRBV7-2
CASKADSGNTIYF	TGCGCCAGCAAGGCAGACTCTGGAAACACCATATATTTT	.	.	TRBJ1-3	TRBV5-1
CASSPTGQMGLHEQFF	TGTGCCAGCTCACCAACGGGACAGATGGGTCTGCATGAGCAGTTCTTC	TRBD1	.	TRBJ2-1	TRBV18
CASSYGQGTDTQYF	TGCGCCAGCAGCTACGGACAGGGCACAGATACGCAGTATTTT	TRBD1	few	TRBJ2-3	TRBV5-1
CSVEAVSGTGVEKLFF	TGCAGCGTTGAGGCCGTGAGTGGGACAGGGGTAGAAAAACTGTTTTTT	TRBD1	.	TRBJ1-4	TRBV29-1
CASSLAVGEQYF	TGTGCCAGCAGCTTAGCAGTTGGCGAGCAGTACTTC	.	once	TRBJ2-7	TRBV7-2
CASSEGLAGGTSQETQYF	TGTGCCAGCAGCGAGGGACTAGCGGGAGGTACAAGCCAAGAGACCCAGTACTTC	TRBD2	.	TRBJ2-5	TRBV9
CASSPGTGLRYEQFF	TGTGCCAGCAGTCCTGGGACAGGTCTGAGGTATGAGCAGTTCTTC	TRBD1	.	TRBJ2-1	TRBV6-1
CASSQAAVGGAVGGDYGYTF	TGCGCCAGCAGCCAAGCGGCGGTAGGGGGAGCCGTTGGGGGAGACTATGGCTACACCTTC	.	.	TRBJ1-2	TRBV4-3
CASVDPERENTGELFF	TGTGCCAGCGTCGACCCAGAGCGGGAGAACACCGGGGAGCTGTTTTTT	TRBD2	.	TRBJ2-2	TRBV25-1
CASSGGTSFSGELFF	TGTGCCAGCTCCGGTGGGACTTCGTTCTCCGGGGAGCTGTTTTTT	.	.	TRBJ2-2	TRBV18
CASSEQQGALSNQPQHF	TGTGCCAGTAGTGAACAACAGGGGGCCCTTAGCAATCAGCCCCAGCATTTT	TRBD1	few	TRBJ1-5	TRBV2
CASSPGDTQYF	TGTGCCAGCTCACCGGGGGATACGCAGTATTTT	.	.	TRBJ2-3	TRBV18
CASSYSLVPDTQYF	TGTGCCAGCAGTTACTCGCTTGTGCCGGATACGCAGTATTTT	.	once	TRBJ2-3	TRBV6-6
CASSLWVGEDTQYF	TGTGCCAGCAGTTTATGGGTGGGCGAAGATACGCAGTATTTT	.	.	TRBJ2-3	TRBV28
CASRGGRVQETQYF	TGCGCCAGCAGGGGGGGTAGGGTCCAAGAGACCCAGTACTTC	.	.	TRBJ2-5	TRBV5-1
CASSPALKGVFEQYF	TGTGCCAGTAGTCCCGCGTTGAAGGGGGTCTTCGAGCAGTACTTC	.	.	TRBJ2-7	TRBV19
CASSPTGGSQPQHF	TGTGCCAGCAGCCCTACAGGGGGCAGCCAGCCCCAGCATTTT	TRBD1	.	TRBJ1-5	TRBV5-5
CASSQDPDSGNTIYF	TGTGCCAGCAGCCAAGATCCAGACTCTGGAAACACCATATATTTT	.	.	TRBJ1-3	TRBV4-2
CASTRRGASYEQYF	TGTGCCAGCACCCGGAGAGGGGCTTCCTACGAGCAGTACTTC	.	.	TRBJ2-7	TRBV7-2
CASSASGGAYNEQFF	TGTGCCAGCAGCGCTAGCGGGGGAGCTTACAATGAGCAGTTCTTC	TRBD2	.	TRBJ2-1	TRBV7-9
CASSPGGGARFF	TGTGCCAGCAGCCCCGGGGGTGGGGCGAGATTCTTC	.	.	TRBJ2-1	TRBV11-2
CASSLGTSPTGGDTQYF	TGTGCCAGCAGCTTAGGGACTAGCCCGACGGGGGGGGATACGCAGTATTTT	TRBD2	.	TRBJ2-3	TRBV13
CASSLKAGQPNEKLFF	TGTGCCAGCAGCCTAAAGGCCGGACAGCCTAATGAAAAACTGTTTTTT	.	.	TRBJ1-4	TRBV13
CASSRDRANYGYTF	TGTGCCAGCAGCAGAGACCGGGCCAACTATGGCTACACCTTC	.	.	TRBJ1-2	TRBV7-2
CASSLAGTGNGYTF	TGTGCCAGCAGTCTCGCCGGGACAGGGAACGGCTACACCTTC	TRBD1	.	TRBJ1-2	TRBV7-9
CASSLGGEEDEKLFF	TGTGCCAGCAGCTTAGGGGGGGAAGAGGACGAAAAACTGTTTTTT	.	.	TRBJ1-4	TRBV7-6
CASSQMTSGVPETQYF	TGTGCCAGCAGCCAGATGACTAGCGGGGTTCCCGAGACCCAGTACTTC	TRBD2	.	TRBJ2-5	TRBV4-2